The sequence of this T cell receptor (beta chain) was determined in a study of cytomegalovirus exposure and HLA in healthy donors. The PCR ran on 60 Vbeta and 13 Jbeta primers. TCRdb keeps only in-frame clones here, not all; method: immunoSEQ multiplex PCR. Here the sample spans roughly 110,000 clones, 77% being singletons. The V segment lost 1 base and the J segment 8 bases; nucleotides outside the gene matches: 10. The CDR3 contains 18 residues. Looked up from germline, CDR1 is SGHAT and CDR2 is FQDESV (reference sequence). The sample comprised PBMCs. V is TRBV11-1 and J is TRBJ2-1, with 14 bases aligning to TRBD2. The clonotype comes from a male donor in good health and CMV-seronegative. The chain's CDR3 is CASSLVVQGGLAGDEQFF. The CDR3, as DNA: TGTGCCAGCAGCTTAGTGGTACAGGGGGGACTAGCGGGAGATGAGCAGTTCTTC.